The 8 T cell receptor beta chains reported below all come from one sample, sequenced in a study of long-term antiretroviral therapy in people with HIV (dated by TCRdb to 2021 to 2024). The immunoSEQ hsTCRB v3.0 assay was used at survey level resolution for TRB variable region sequencing. Sourced from immuneACCESS, this table was stored by TCRdb with only in-frame sequences that have V and J called. A share of the clones is absent; for the studies checked, an unresolved V gene accounts for under half, and the remainder has no known explanation. In this sample the table shows about 21,000 clones, approximately 80% of which occur a single time. Roughly 3.9% of the sample is held by the ten biggest clonotypes. The material sequenced was unsorted PBMCs, taken approximately 4 years after starting antiretroviral therapy. The receptor source for this set is a man aged 18 to 29 with HIV.

This clone was picked up a small number of times. The chain links TRBV6-1 to TRBJ1-5; no clear D. Germline CDR1 MNHNS, CDR2 SASEGT. V lost 5 bases, J lost 1 base, and 6 bases lay in between. This CDR3 is 13 amino acids long. The CDR3 DNA is TGTGCCAGCAGTCCCGCAAGCAATCAGCCCCAGCATTTT. It codes for CASSPASNQPQHF.

The J gene is TRBJ1-5, the V gene TRBV6-1; D gene unclear. The CDR3 has 15 residues. V gave up 4 bases and J gave up 3 bases, with 13 bases separating them. Germline V gene lookup returns CDR1 MNHNS and CDR2 SASEGT. This chain's CDR3 is CASSAVQPHNQPQHF. CDR3 nucleotide sequence: TGTGCCAGCAGTGCCGTCCAGCCCCACAATCAGCCCCAGCATTTT.

V and J are TRBV6-5 and TRBJ2-2, with D perhaps being TRBD1 or TRBD2 (5 bases each). This CDR3 contains 16 residues. V was shortened by 4 bases and J by 6 bases, with 18 bases between the two germline ends. The germline V gene has CDR1 MNHEY and CDR2 SVGAGI. CDR3 sequence reads: CASSSGTEFVSGELFF. CDR3 nucleotide sequence: TGTGCCAGCAGTTCCGGGACGGAGTTTGTCTCCGGGGAGCTGTTTTTT.

V usage is TRBV6-6 and J usage is TRBJ2-7; 7 nucleotides line up with TRBD1. Trimming took 0 bases from V and 3 from J; bases not matched to a gene: 5. The CDR3 is 15 amino acids. CDR1 is MNHNY, CDR2 SVGAGI, per germline (reference sequence). The CDR3 DNA sequence: TGTGCCAGCAGTTACTCAGGGGGCCTAGACTACGAGCAGTACTTC. It yields the protein CASSYSGGLDYEQYF.

This clone was seen just once. This chain uses TRBV7-2 with TRBJ1-5; D call uncertain. There are 14 residues in the CDR3. Trimming took 5 bases from V and 7 from J, leaving 15 bases between them. CDR1 and CDR2 (germline): SGHTA, FQGNSA. CDR3 nucleotides: TGTGCCAGCAGCACCGAGTTAAGAACCCAGCCCCAGCATTTT. Translated, it gives CASSTELRTQPQHF.

The chain combines TRBV14 with TRBJ1-2, with D perhaps TRBD1 (5 bases). CDR3 length equals 14 residues. Germline V lookup: CDR1 SGHDN, CDR2 FVKESK. V lost 2 bases and J 5 bases, leaving 12 bases between the germline ends. As DNA, the CDR3 is TGTGCCAGCAGCCAAACCGGGACGGCTTATGGCTACACCTTC. This encodes CASSQTGTAYGYTF.

This chain links TRBV28 with TRBJ1-1, with a possible D match to TRBD1 (5 bases). Germline V lookup: CDR1 MDHEN, CDR2 SYDVKM. The ends were cut back, 8 bases at V and 3 bases at J, with 22 bases in the middle. The CDR3 is 16 residues long. CDR3 sequence: CASGHRWGGGDTEAFF. The DNA of the CDR3 is TGTGCCAGCGGACACCGTTGGGGCGGCGGGGACACTGAAGCTTTCTTT.

CDR3 sequence (DNA): TGTGCCAGCAGTTACTCGACTGGGGGTGATTCACCCCTCCACTTT. It specifies CASSYSTGGDSPLHF. The rearrangement joins TRBV6-5 to TRBJ1-6; D may be TRBD1 (5 bases). The CDR3 is made up of 15 amino acids. The germline V gene encodes CDR1 MNHEY and CDR2 SVGAGI. Trimming left V 0 bases short and J 8 bases short, with 11 bases between.